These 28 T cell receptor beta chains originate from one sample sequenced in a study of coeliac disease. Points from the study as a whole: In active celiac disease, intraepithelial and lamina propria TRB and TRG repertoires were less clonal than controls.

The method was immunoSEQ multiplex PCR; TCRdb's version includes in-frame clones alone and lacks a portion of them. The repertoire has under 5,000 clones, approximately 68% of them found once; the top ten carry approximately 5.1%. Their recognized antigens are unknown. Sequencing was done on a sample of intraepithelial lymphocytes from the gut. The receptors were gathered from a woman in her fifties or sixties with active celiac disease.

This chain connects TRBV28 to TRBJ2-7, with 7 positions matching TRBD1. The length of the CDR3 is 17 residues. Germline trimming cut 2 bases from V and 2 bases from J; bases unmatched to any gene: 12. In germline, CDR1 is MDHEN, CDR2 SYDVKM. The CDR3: CASSLPQTDRVPYEQYF. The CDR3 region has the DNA TGTGCCAGCAGTTTACCCCAGACCGACAGGGTTCCCTACGAGCAGTACTTC.

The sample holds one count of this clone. CDR3 coding DNA: TGTGCCAGCAGCTTAGCCATAGACAGAGAAGAGACCCAGTACTTC. Its protein product is CASSLAIDREETQYF. The rearrangement joins TRBV7-2 to TRBJ2-5; D is possibly TRBD1 (5 bases). V gave up 0 bases and J gave up 3 bases, with 11 bases separating them. CDR3 size: 15 residues. Germline V gene data show CDR1 as SGHTA and CDR2 as FQGNSA.

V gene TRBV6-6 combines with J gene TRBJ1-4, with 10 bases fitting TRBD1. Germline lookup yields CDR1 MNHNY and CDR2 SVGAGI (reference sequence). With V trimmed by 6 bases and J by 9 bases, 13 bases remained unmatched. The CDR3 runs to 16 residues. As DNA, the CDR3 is TGTGCCAGCAGCCCGGACAGGGGGGTATTTCAGCAAAAACTGTTTTTT. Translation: CASSPDRGVFQQKLFF.

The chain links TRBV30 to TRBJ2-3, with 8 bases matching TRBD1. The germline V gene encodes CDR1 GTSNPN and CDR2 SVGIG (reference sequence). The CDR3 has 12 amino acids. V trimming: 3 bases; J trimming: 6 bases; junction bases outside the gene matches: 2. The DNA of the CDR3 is TGTGCCTGGAGCCGACAGGGGGATACGCAGTATTTT. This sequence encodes CAWSRQGDTQYF.

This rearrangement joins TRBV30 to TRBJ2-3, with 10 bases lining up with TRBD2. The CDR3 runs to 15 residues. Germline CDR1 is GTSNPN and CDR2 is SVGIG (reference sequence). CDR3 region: CAMELGAGGRDTQYF. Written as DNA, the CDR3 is TGTGCTATGGAATTGGGAGCGGGGGGGAGAGATACGCAGTATTTT.

CDR3 in amino acids: CASSLGTGGDEQFF. Here the CDR3 DNA reads TGTGCCAGCAGCTTGGGGACAGGGGGTGACGAGCAGTTCTTC. This rearrangement joins TRBV5-5 to TRBJ2-1; TRBD1 matches 10 bases. Trimming cost V 0 bases and J 10 bases; bases outside gene matches: 4. Looked up from germline, CDR1 is SGHKS and CDR2 is YYEKEE (reference sequence). The CDR3 loop spans 14 amino acids.

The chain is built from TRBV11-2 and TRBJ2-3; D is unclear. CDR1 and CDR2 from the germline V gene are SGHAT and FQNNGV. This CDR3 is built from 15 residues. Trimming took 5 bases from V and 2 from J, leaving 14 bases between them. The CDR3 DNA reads TGTGCCAGCAGCCGCACGGTTGGTAACACAGATACGCAGTATTTT. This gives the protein CASSRTVGNTDTQYF. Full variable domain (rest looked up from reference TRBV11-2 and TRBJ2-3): EAGVAQSPRYKIIEKRQSVAFWCNPISGHATLYWYQQILGQGPKLLIQFQNNGVVDDSQLPKDRFSAERLKGVDSTLKIQPAKLEDSAVYLCASSRTVGNTDTQYFGPGTRLTVL.

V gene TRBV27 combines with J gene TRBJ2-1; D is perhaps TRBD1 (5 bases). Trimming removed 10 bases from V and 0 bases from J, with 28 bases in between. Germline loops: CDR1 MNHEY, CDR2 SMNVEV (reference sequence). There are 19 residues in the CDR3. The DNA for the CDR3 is TGTGCCACGCGGAGAAACAGGTATCTGGAGACCAGCTCCTACAATGAGCAGTTCTTC. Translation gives CATRRNRYLETSSYNEQFF.

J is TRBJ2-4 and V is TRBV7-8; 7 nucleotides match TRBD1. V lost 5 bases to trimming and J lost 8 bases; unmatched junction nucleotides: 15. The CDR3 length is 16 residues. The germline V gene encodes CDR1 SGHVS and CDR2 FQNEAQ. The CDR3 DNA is TGTGCCAGCAGCCAGAACCTGACAGGGCGCGGTGACATTCAGTACTTC. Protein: CASSQNLTGRGDIQYF.

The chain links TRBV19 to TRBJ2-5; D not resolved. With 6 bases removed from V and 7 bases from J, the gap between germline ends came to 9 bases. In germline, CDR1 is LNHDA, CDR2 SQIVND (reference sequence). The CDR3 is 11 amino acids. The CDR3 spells CASSQMSTQYF. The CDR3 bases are TGTGCCAGTAGCCAAATGTCGACCCAGTACTTC.

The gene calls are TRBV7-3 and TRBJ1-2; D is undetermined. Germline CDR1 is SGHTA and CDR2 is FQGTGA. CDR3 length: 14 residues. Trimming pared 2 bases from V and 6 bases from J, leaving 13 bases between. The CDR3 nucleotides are TGTGCCAGCAGCTTAGTGGGCGGGTCAGATGGCTACACCTTC. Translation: CASSLVGGSDGYTF.

The CDR3: CASSIQSFSGLLNTIYF. As DNA, the CDR3 is TGTGCCAGTAGTATTCAATCGTTTTCGGGTCTCCTAAACACCATATATTTT. J is TRBJ1-3 and V is TRBV19; D is ambiguous. This CDR3 is 17 amino acids long. Germline CDR1 and CDR2: LNHDA and SQIVND (reference sequence). Trimming stripped 3 bases from V and 6 bases from J, with 21 bases between.

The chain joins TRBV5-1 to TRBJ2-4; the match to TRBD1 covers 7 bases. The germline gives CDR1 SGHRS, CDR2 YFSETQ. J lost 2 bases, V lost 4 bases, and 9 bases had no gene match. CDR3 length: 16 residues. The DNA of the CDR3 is TGCGCCAGCAGCCTGGGACAGCATCTTTCCAAAAACATTCAGTACTTC. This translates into CASSLGQHLSKNIQYF.

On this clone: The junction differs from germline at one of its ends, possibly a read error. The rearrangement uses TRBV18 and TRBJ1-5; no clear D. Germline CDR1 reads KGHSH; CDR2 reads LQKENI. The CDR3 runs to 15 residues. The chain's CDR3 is CTSSPRGFSNQPQHF. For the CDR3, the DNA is TGTACCAGCTCACCACGAGGATTTAGCAATCAGCCCCAGCATTTT. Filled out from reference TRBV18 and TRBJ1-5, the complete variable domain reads NAGVMQNPRHLVRRRGQEARLRCSPMKGHSHVYWYRQLPEEGLKFMVYLQKENIIDESGMPKERFSAEFPKEGPSILRIQQVVRGDSAAYFCTSSPRGFSNQPQHFGDGTRLSIL.

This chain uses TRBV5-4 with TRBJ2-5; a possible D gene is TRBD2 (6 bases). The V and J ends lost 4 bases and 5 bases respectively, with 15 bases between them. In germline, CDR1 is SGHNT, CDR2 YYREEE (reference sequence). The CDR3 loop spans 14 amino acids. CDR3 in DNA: TGTGCCAGCAGCGTTGGAACAGGAGGGGAGACCCAGTACTTC. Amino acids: CASSVGTGGETQYF.

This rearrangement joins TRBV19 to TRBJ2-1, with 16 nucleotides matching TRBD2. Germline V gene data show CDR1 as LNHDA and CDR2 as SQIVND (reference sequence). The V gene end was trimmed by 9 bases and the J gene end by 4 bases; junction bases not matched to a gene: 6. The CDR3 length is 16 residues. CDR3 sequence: CASGTSGGAVYNEQFF. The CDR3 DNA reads TGTGCCAGCGGGACTAGCGGGGGGGCGGTATACAATGAGCAGTTCTTC.

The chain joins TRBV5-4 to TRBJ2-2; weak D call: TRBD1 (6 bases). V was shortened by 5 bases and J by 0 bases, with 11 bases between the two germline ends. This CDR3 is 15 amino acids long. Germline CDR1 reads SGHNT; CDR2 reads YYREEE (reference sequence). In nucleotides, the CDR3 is TGTGCCAGCAGACGGACAGTTTCGAACACCGGGGAGCTGTTTTTT. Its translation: CASRRTVSNTGELFF.

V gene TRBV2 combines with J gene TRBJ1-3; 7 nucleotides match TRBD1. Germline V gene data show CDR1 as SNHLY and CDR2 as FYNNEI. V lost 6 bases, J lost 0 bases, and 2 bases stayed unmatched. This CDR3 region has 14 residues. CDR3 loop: CASRGQNSGNTIYF. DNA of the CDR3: TGTGCCAGCAGGGGACAGAACTCTGGAAACACCATATATTTT.

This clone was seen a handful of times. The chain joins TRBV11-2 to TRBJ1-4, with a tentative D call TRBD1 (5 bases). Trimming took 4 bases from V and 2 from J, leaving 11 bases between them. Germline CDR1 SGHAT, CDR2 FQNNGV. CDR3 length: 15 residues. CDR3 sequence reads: CASSWQGSTNEKLFF. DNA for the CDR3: TGTGCCAGCAGCTGGCAGGGTTCCACTAATGAAAAACTGTTTTTT.

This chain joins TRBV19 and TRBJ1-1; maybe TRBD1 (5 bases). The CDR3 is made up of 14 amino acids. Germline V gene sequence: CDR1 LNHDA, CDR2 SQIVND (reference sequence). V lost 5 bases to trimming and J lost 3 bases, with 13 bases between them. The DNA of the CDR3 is TGTGCCAGTAGTCGGACACGGAAGGACACTGAAGCTTTCTTT. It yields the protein CASSRTRKDTEAFF.

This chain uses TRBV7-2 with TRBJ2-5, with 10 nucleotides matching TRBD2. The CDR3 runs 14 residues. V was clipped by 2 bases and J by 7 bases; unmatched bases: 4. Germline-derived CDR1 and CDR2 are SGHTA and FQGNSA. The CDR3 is CASSLTSGAWTQYF. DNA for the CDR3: TGTGCCAGCAGCTTAACTAGCGGGGCGTGGACCCAGTACTTC.

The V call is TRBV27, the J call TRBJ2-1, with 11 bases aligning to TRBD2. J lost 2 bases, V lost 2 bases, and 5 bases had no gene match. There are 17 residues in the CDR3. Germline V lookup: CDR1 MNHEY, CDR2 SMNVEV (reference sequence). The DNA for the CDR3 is TGTGCCAGCAGTTTAGAGGGACTAGCGGCTCCCTACAATGAGCAGTTCTTC. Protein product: CASSLEGLAAPYNEQFF.

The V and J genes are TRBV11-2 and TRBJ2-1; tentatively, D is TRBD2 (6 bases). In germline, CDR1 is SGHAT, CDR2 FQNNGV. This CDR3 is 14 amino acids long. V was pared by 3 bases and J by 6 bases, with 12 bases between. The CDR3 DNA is TGTGCCAGCAGCTTTTGGGGACTTGGCAATGAGCAGTTCTTC. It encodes CASSFWGLGNEQFF.

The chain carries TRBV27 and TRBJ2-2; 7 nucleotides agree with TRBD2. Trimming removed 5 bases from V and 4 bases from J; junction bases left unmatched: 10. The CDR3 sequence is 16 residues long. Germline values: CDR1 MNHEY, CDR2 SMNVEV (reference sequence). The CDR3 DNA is TGTGCCAGCAGTCCAGGTGCTAGCGGAGTCACCGGGGAGCTGTTTTTT. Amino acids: CASSPGASGVTGELFF.

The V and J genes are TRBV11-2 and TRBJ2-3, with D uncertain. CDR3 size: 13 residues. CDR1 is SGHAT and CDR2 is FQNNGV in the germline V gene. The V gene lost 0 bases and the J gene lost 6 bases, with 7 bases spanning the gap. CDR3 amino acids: CASSLELVDTQYF. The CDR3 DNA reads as TGTGCCAGCAGCTTAGAACTGGTGGATACGCAGTATTTT.

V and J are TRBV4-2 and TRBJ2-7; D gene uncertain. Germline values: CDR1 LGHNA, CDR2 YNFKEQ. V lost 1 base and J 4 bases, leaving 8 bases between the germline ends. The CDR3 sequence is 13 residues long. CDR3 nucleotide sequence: TGTGCCAGCAGCCAAGTTGGGCAGTACGAGCAGTACTTC. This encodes CASSQVGQYEQYF.

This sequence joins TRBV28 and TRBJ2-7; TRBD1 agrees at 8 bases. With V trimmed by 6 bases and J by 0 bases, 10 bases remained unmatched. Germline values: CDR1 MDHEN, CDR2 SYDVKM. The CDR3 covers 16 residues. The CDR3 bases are TGTGCCAGCAGGGCAGGGGGCCTTACTAGCTCCTACGAGCAGTACTTC. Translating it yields CASRAGGLTSSYEQYF.

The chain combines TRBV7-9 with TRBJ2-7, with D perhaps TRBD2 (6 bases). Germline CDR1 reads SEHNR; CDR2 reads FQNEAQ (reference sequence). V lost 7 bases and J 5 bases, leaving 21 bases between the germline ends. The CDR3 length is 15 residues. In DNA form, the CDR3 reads TGTGCCAGCACGCGCGGGGTTTGGTCTCTGGACGAGCAGTACTTC. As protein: CASTRGVWSLDEQYF.